One and the same sample provided the 23 T cell receptor beta chains below, sequenced in a study of blood T cell repertoires in COVID-19 (dated by TCRdb to about 2020). The receptor library was made with the immunoSEQ multiplex PCR assay. Sourced from immuneACCESS, this table was stored by TCRdb with only in-frame sequences that have V and J called. A share of the clones is absent; for the studies checked, an unresolved V gene accounts for under half, and the remainder has no known explanation. The sample profile shows 400,000 or so clones; about 90% of them were found once. The ten largest clones take up 0.65% to 1% of the sample. Source material: peripheral blood. Source of these receptors: a man aged 18 to 29 with COVID-19, enrolled during active disease.

J is TRBJ1-1 and V is TRBV25-1; no clear D gene. The germline gives CDR1 MGHDK, CDR2 SYGVNS. CDR3 length: 13 amino acids. The germline V and J ends were trimmed by 5 bases and 1 base, with 8 bases remaining between them. As DNA, the CDR3 is TGTGCCAGCAGTCGTGACACGAACACTGAAGCTTTCTTT. The encoded protein is CASSRDTNTEAFF.

This rearrangement joins TRBV6-1 to TRBJ1-1; maybe TRBD1 (5 bases). The V end lost 4 bases, the J end lost 0 bases, and 15 bases lay between the germline ends. The CDR3 is 16 amino acids. CDR1 is MNHNS, CDR2 SASEGT, per germline. In nucleotides, the CDR3 is TGTGCCAGCAGTGGACGGGGGGGAAACATGAACACTGAAGCTTTCTTT. Translating gives CASSGRGGNMNTEAFF.

This rearrangement joins TRBV21-1 to TRBJ1-2; the table calls TRBD1, which could not be checked here. TRBV21-1 constitutes a pseudogene. The CDR3 loop spans 13 amino acids. In DNA form, the CDR3 reads TGTGCCAGCAGCTCCCGTGACAGCTATGGCTACACCTTC. Its translation: CASSSRDSYGYTF.

The V gene is TRBV18, the J gene TRBJ2-7; D is uncertain. V lost 6 bases to trimming and J lost 4 bases, with 10 bases between them. The CDR3 contains 12 residues. Germline values: CDR1 KGHSH, CDR2 LQKENI. The CDR3 bases are TGTGCCAGCTCCCCTACCCTATACGAGCAGTACTTC. This translates into CASSPTLYEQYF.

This chain uses TRBV5-4 with TRBJ2-3; 9 bases agree with TRBD2. Germline V gives CDR1 SGHNT, CDR2 YYREEE (reference sequence). This CDR3 comprises 16 residues. The J segment lost 5 bases and the V segment lost 0 bases, leaving 7 bases of the junction unmatched. CDR3 residues: CASSLDSGRAEDTQYF. The CDR3 DNA reads as TGTGCCAGCAGCTTGGATAGCGGGAGAGCAGAAGATACGCAGTATTTT.

This chain links TRBV19 with TRBJ1-5, with TRBD1 matching 9 bases. The CDR3 sequence is 18 residues long. V lost 3 bases, J lost 1 base, and 10 bases stayed unmatched. From germline, CDR1 is LNHDA and CDR2 SQIVND (reference sequence). The chain's CDR3 is CASSIRQGGDSSNQPQHF. The CDR3 DNA reads as TGTGCCAGTAGTATCAGACAGGGGGGGGATAGCAGCAATCAGCCCCAGCATTTT.

The chain has TRBV3-1 (or the pseudogene TRBV3-2) and TRBJ1-5; no reliable D call. V was shortened by 2 bases and J by 4 bases, with 12 bases between the two germline ends. Germline assignment: CDR1 LGHDT and CDR2 YNNKEL (reference sequence). This CDR3 has 15 amino acids. The CDR3 region is CASSQKVGRNQPQHF. The CDR3 DNA reads as TGTGCCAGCAGCCAAAAGGTTGGGAGGAATCAGCCCCAGCATTTT.

This chain connects TRBV5-5 to TRBJ2-7, with D unresolved. Trimming removed 4 bases from V and 7 bases from J, with 9 bases in between. CDR3 length: 11 residues. Germline values: CDR1 SGHKS, CDR2 YYEKEE (reference sequence). DNA for the CDR3: TGTGCCAGCAGCATGACGGGTGAGCAGTACTTC. Translated, it gives CASSMTGEQYF.

A remark on this clone: The identical CDR3 is also encoded by other nucleotide sequences in the sample. This chain links TRBV5-1 with TRBJ2-1, with D unclear. The V gene's germline CDR1 is SGHRS and CDR2 YFSETQ. Trimming took 3 bases from V and 8 from J, leaving 6 bases between them. The CDR3 extends over 11 amino acids. CDR3 region: CASSSVHEQFF. The CDR3, as DNA: TGCGCCAGCAGCTCAGTACATGAGCAGTTCTTC.

The V gene is TRBV14, the J gene TRBJ2-1, with D tentatively TRBD2 (5 bases). Trimming shortened V by 0 bases and J by 2 bases, and 11 bases separated the two germline ends. CDR3 size: 16 residues. The germline V gene has CDR1 SGHDN and CDR2 FVKESK. This CDR3 is CASSQEMDGTYNEQFF. The CDR3 coding sequence is TGTGCCAGCAGCCAAGAAATGGACGGGACCTACAATGAGCAGTTCTTC.

The V and J genes are TRBV2 and TRBJ2-7, with D perhaps TRBD1 (6 bases). Germline-derived CDR1 and CDR2 are SNHLY and FYNNEI. V lost 7 bases to trimming and J lost 2 bases, with 15 bases between them. The CDR3 length is 14 residues. The CDR3 DNA reads TGTGCCAGCACAGGAGGACAGAGCCCCTACGAGCAGTACTTC. Amino acid sequence: CASTGGQSPYEQYF.

The chain joins TRBV6-5 to TRBJ1-1; D perhaps matches TRBD1 (5 bases). V was shortened by 6 bases and J by 2 bases, with 16 bases between the two germline ends. The CDR3 has 15 residues. Germline V lookup: CDR1 MNHEY, CDR2 SVGAGI. The CDR3 coding sequence is TGTGCCAGCAGACTAAGGGGAGGTGTAAACACTGAAGCTTTCTTT. Translating it yields CASRLRGGVNTEAFF.

The V and J genes are TRBV7-6 and TRBJ2-2; D might be TRBD1 (5 bases). V was shortened by 2 bases and J by 6 bases, with 13 bases between the two germline ends. This CDR3 has 15 residues. In germline, CDR1 is SGHVS, CDR2 FNYEAQ. The CDR3 coding sequence is TGTGCCAGCAGCTTAAATCAGGGCGGAGCCGGGGAGCTGTTTTTT. Its protein product is CASSLNQGGAGELFF.

The rearrangement links TRBV28 to TRBJ2-7; the D is unclear. CDR3 length equals 16 residues. The V end lost 5 bases, the J end lost 3 bases, and 20 bases lay between the germline ends. Germline CDR1 reads MDHEN; CDR2 reads SYDVKM. CDR3 sequence: CASSASLKLFLYEQYF. In DNA form, the CDR3 reads TGTGCCAGCAGTGCCTCCCTGAAACTGTTTCTCTACGAGCAGTACTTC.

This clone has just a few counts. V gene TRBV6-5 combines with J gene TRBJ1-2; weak D call: TRBD1 (5 bases). Germline CDR1 reads MNHEY; CDR2 reads SVGAGI. V was trimmed by 0 bases and J by 5 bases, leaving 16 bases between them. This CDR3 comprises 16 residues. CDR3 DNA: TGTGCCAGCAGTTACTCGGCCCTTGGGGGAGGGTATGGCTACACCTTC. It translates to CASSYSALGGGYGYTF.

Comments on this clone: In the same sample, other DNA sequences code for this CDR3. This chain links TRBV5-1 with TRBJ1-2; 12 bases fit TRBD1. The CDR3 is made up of 14 amino acids. Germline lookup yields CDR1 SGHRS and CDR2 YFSETQ. The V and J ends lost 4 bases and 4 bases, in that order; junction bases with no gene match: 2. The CDR3 DNA follows: TGCGCCAGCAGCCCGGGACAGGGGGCCTATGGCTACACCTTC. Amino acid sequence: CASSPGQGAYGYTF.

Comment on this clone: This same CDR3 is encoded by further DNA sequences in the sample. The J gene is TRBJ2-3, the V gene TRBV19, with 7 nucleotides matching TRBD1. The germline CDR1 and CDR2 sequences are LNHDA and SQIVND (reference sequence). The CDR3 length is 13 residues. The junction had 1 base not matched to a gene; V was cut back by 1 base and J by 6 bases. The DNA for the CDR3 is TGTGCCAGTAGTATAGGAGGGGGCGATACGCAGTATTTT. Translation: CASSIGGGDTQYF.

This rearrangement joins TRBV7-9 to TRBJ2-1, with 7 bases lining up with TRBD2. CDR3 length equals 16 residues. V lost 5 bases, J lost 5 bases, and 12 bases stayed unmatched. CDR1 SEHNR and CDR2 FQNEAQ come from the germline V gene (reference sequence). CDR3 sequence: CASSLNSGRNDNEQFF. CDR3 DNA: TGTGCCAGCAGCCTAAATAGCGGGCGAAACGACAATGAGCAGTTCTTC.

The J gene is TRBJ1-1, the V gene TRBV4-2, with D uncertain. The length of the CDR3 is 13 residues. Germline lookup yields CDR1 LGHNA and CDR2 YNFKEQ. Trimming cost V 0 bases and J 10 bases, with 12 bases left between them. CDR3 protein: CASSQDFGELAFF. CDR3 DNA sequence: TGTGCCAGCAGCCAAGATTTTGGGGAGTTAGCTTTCTTT.

The chain has TRBV6-5 and TRBJ1-2, with TRBD1 matching over 7 bases. There are 15 residues in the CDR3. J lost 0 bases, V lost 6 bases, and 7 bases had no gene match. In germline, CDR1 is MNHEY, CDR2 SVGAGI. CDR3 residues: CASRPDREANYGYTF. In DNA, the CDR3 is TGTGCCAGCAGACCAGACAGGGAGGCTAACTATGGCTACACCTTC.

The chain is built from TRBV29-1 and TRBJ1-5, with a possible D match to TRBD1 (5 bases). Germline assignment: CDR1 SQVTM and CDR2 ANQGSEA. The CDR3 consists of 14 residues. With 2 bases removed from V and 6 bases from J, the gap between germline ends came to 14 bases. CDR3 residues: CSVEPSRQTQPQHF. The CDR3 coding sequence is TGCAGCGTTGAACCTTCAAGACAGACTCAGCCCCAGCATTTT.

V is TRBV24-1 and J is TRBJ2-1; 7 bases match TRBD1. The V gene's germline CDR1 is KGHDR and CDR2 SFDVKD. Losses at the gene ends were 4 bases for V and 0 bases for J; bases not matched to a gene: 11. The CDR3 covers 18 residues. CDR3: CATSETDRAVNSYNEQFF. CDR3 nucleotide sequence: TGTGCCACCAGTGAAACCGACAGGGCCGTGAACTCCTACAATGAGCAGTTCTTC.

This clone was recorded only once. The genes are TRBV11-2 and TRBJ2-3, with a possible D match to TRBD2 (6 bases). V lost 5 bases to trimming and J lost 0 bases, with 12 bases between them. The V gene's germline CDR1 is SGHAT and CDR2 FQNNGV. The CDR3 totals 15 residues. The CDR3 is CASSLGLGSTDTQYF. DNA for the CDR3: TGTGCCAGCAGCCTGGGACTGGGAAGCACAGATACGCAGTATTTT.